The 22 T cell receptor beta chains below were found in one sample sequenced in a study of CD8 T cells in ankylosing spondylitis. Using its own MiXCR run on the 5' RACE reads, TCRdb lists one record per CDR3 protein. The sample yields approximately 100,000 distinct CDR3 sequences, 24% seen once. Sequencing used synovial fluid, either unsorted or a sorted T cell fraction (not recorded which). These receptor sequences come from a male donor with ankylosing spondylitis.

This clonotype came up a few times. The chain uses TRBV7-6 and TRBJ2-5; D unresolved. Germline V gene lookup returns CDR1 SGHVS and CDR2 FNYEAQ. The CDR3 runs 15 residues. Deletions cut 5 bases from V and 1 base from J, with 14 bases between. DNA for the CDR3: TGTGCCAGCAGCCCCCAGCGAGCGCTCCAAGAGACCCAGTACTTC. Its protein is CASSPQRALQETQYF.

This chain joins TRBV20-1 and TRBJ2-7; D is unclear. Looked up from germline, CDR1 is DFQATT and CDR2 is SNEGSKA (reference sequence). CDR3 length: 15 residues. Trimming shortened V by 6 bases and J by 0 bases, and 18 bases separated the two germline ends. The CDR3 sequence is CSAVPTTVSSYEQYF. As DNA, the CDR3 is TGCAGTGCCGTACCTACGACTGTAAGCTCCTACGAGCAGTACTTC.

The chain recombines TRBV6-1 with TRBJ2-4, with D perhaps TRBD1 (6 bases). Trimming took off 6 bases at V and 0 bases at J, with 18 bases between the two ends. Germline assignment: CDR1 MNHNS and CDR2 SASEGT. The CDR3 has 17 amino acids. The CDR3 DNA reads TGTGCCAGCAGCCCGGACAGTCTCCGGATAGCCAAAAACATTCAGTACTTC. It is translated as CASSPDSLRIAKNIQYF.

J is TRBJ1-6 and V is TRBV7-2, with 7 nucleotides matching TRBD1. V shed 5 bases and J 5 bases; nucleotides not matched to a gene: 6. The CDR3 consists of 15 residues. Germline V lookup: CDR1 SGHTA, CDR2 FQGNSA. As DNA, the CDR3 is TGTGCCAGCAGCCCTACGGGACAGCATAATTCACCCCTCCACTTT. Encoded protein: CASSPTGQHNSPLHF.

Comments on this clonotype: The junction differs from germline at one of its ends, possibly a read error. The chain employs TRBV6-4 and TRBJ2-1; a weak D match, TRBD2 (5 bases). The CDR3 contains 13 residues. Germline V gene data show CDR1 as MRHNA and CDR2 as SNTAGT. The CDR3 nucleotides read TGTGCCAGCACGATGGGTGAGGGCAATGTGCAGTTCTTC. Translation: CASTMGEGNVQFF.

This chain uses TRBV12-3 or TRBV12-4 with TRBJ1-3; TRBD1 matches at 10 bases. This CDR3 is built from 14 residues. V dropped 10 bases and J dropped 2; count of bases not matched to a gene: 5. CDR3 DNA sequence: TGTGCCACCCGACAGGGGGCCGCTGGAAACACCATATATTTT. Its translation is CATRQGAAGNTIYF.

This clonotype was seen a handful of times. This chain connects TRBV30 to TRBJ2-7; TRBD2 matches at 11 bases. This CDR3 is built from 15 residues. V lost 3 bases to trimming and J lost 1 base; unmatched junction nucleotides: 5. Per germline, CDR1 GTSNPN and CDR2 SVGIG (reference sequence). The CDR3 loop reads CAWRGLAGGSYEQYF. The DNA of the CDR3 is TGTGCCTGGAGAGGTCTAGCGGGAGGATCCTACGAGCAGTACTTC. The full variable domain, completed using reference TRBV30 and TRBJ2-7, is SQTIHQWPATLVQPVGSPLSLECTVEGTSNPNLYWYRQAAGRGLQLLFYSVGIGQISSEVPQNLSASRPQDRQFILSSKKLLLSDSGFYLCAWRGLAGGSYEQYFGPGTRLTVT.

CDR3 nucleotides: TGTGCCAGCAGCTTCTCCGGGGACGGGGAGCTGTTTTTT. Translation: CASSFSGDGELFF. The V gene is TRBV7-8, the J gene TRBJ2-2; tentatively, D is TRBD2 (5 bases). This CDR3 is 13 amino acids long. Deletions cut 3 bases from V and 7 bases from J, with 9 bases between. Germline lookup yields CDR1 SGHVS and CDR2 FQNEAQ.

This rearrangement joins TRBV20-1 to TRBJ1-2; D is uncertain. Germline assignment: CDR1 DFQATT and CDR2 SNEGSKA (reference sequence). Trimming took off 5 bases at V and 8 bases at J, with 6 bases between the two ends. The CDR3 loop spans 9 amino acids. DNA of the CDR3: TGCAGTGCTGATTTCGGCTACACCTTC. As protein: CSADFGYTF.

The CDR3 loop is CASSLGRTSNNEQFF. As DNA, the CDR3 is TGTGCCAGCAGCTTAGGGAGGACTAGCAACAATGAGCAGTTCTTC. This rearrangement joins TRBV7-2 to TRBJ2-1; 8 positions match TRBD2. CDR1 and CDR2 from the germline V gene are SGHTA and FQGNSA. With 1 base clipped from V and 5 bases from J, the junction kept 4 bases outside the gene matches. The CDR3 covers 15 residues.

The genes are TRBV2 and TRBJ1-1; TRBD1 aligns across 7 bases. The CDR3 length is 13 residues. The germline V gene encodes CDR1 SNHLY and CDR2 FYNNEI. The V gene end was trimmed by 4 bases and the J gene end by 5 bases; junction bases not matched to a gene: 4. CDR3 coding DNA: TGTGCCAGCAGTGGACAGGGCGATACTGAAGCTTTCTTT. Encoded protein: CASSGQGDTEAFF.

This clonotype was recorded a few times. This chain connects TRBV21-1 to TRBJ2-2; TRBD1 is taken as the D call from the table, unchecked against the DNA. TRBV21-1 is a pseudogene. The CDR3 has 16 amino acids. CDR3 sequence: CASSWDRGKLTGELFF. The CDR3 DNA sequence: TGTGCCAGCAGCTGGGACAGGGGGAAGCTAACCGGGGAGCTGTTTTTT.

The chain uses TRBV6-4 and TRBJ2-2; 12 bases fit TRBD1. The CDR3 consists of 16 residues. Germline-derived CDR1 and CDR2 are MRHNA and SNTAGT. With 7 bases clipped from V and 7 bases from J, the junction kept 10 bases outside the gene matches. CDR3 DNA sequence: TGTGCCAGCAAATCGGGACAGGGGGCTTTCGGCGGGGAGCTGTTTTTT. This translates into CASKSGQGAFGGELFF.

This clonotype was recorded many times. V is TRBV5-1 and J is TRBJ1-1; D not resolved. Germline CDR1 and CDR2: SGHRS and YFSETQ. The CDR3 covers 14 residues. V gave up 4 bases and J gave up 4 bases, with 14 bases separating them. CDR3 nucleotides: TGCGCCAGCAGCCGTGACTCGCGCGGCACTGAAGCTTTCTTT. It codes for CASSRDSRGTEAFF.

This clonotype showed up just a few times. The J gene is TRBJ1-2, the V gene TRBV5-1, with a tentative D call TRBD1 (6 bases). Trimming took off 4 bases at V and 3 bases at J, with 13 bases between the two ends. In germline, CDR1 is SGHRS, CDR2 YFSETQ. This CDR3 is built from 14 residues. The chain's CDR3 is CASSTGGADYGYTF. Written as DNA, the CDR3 is TGCGCCAGCAGCACGGGGGGGGCAGACTATGGCTACACCTTC.

At least ten counts were recorded for this clonotype. The DNA of the CDR3 is TGTGCCAGCAGCCGTCGTGGGAACTCCTACAATGAGCAGTTCTTC. Its translation: CASSRRGNSYNEQFF. The V gene is TRBV7-9, the J gene TRBJ2-1, with D hard to call. V lost 5 bases and J 0 bases, leaving 11 bases between the germline ends. The CDR3 totals 15 residues. Germline V gene sequence: CDR1 SEHNR, CDR2 FQNEAQ (reference sequence).

This clonotype has just a few counts. The chain couples TRBV6-5 to TRBJ2-5; no clear D. The CDR3 totals 16 residues. V shed 2 bases and J shed 5 bases, with 18 bases lying between them. CDR1 and CDR2 from the germline V gene are MNHEY and SVGAGI. CDR3 protein: CASSYSQTLSVETQYF. CDR3 in DNA: TGTGCCAGCAGTTACAGTCAAACTCTATCGGTGGAGACCCAGTACTTC.

This clonotype was seen only a few times. The genes are TRBV6-6 and TRBJ2-1, with 7 bases fitting TRBD2. J lost 12 bases, V lost 2 bases, and 4 bases had no gene match. The CDR3 covers 12 residues. CDR1 and CDR2 from the germline V gene are MNHNY and SVGAGI (reference sequence). This chain's CDR3 is CASSYLSGGQFF. The CDR3 DNA reads as TGTGCCAGCAGTTACCTATCGGGGGGGCAGTTCTTC.

This chain links TRBV5-1 with TRBJ1-2; D not resolved. V was shortened by 1 base and J by 1 base, with 17 bases between the two germline ends. The germline gives CDR1 SGHRS, CDR2 YFSETQ. CDR3 size: 17 residues. CDR3 amino acids: CASSLSGRPDDNYGYTF. The CDR3 nucleotides are TGCGCCAGCAGCTTGTCGGGGAGGCCGGACGATAACTATGGCTACACCTTC.

In its sample, this clonotype was seen a few times. DNA of the CDR3: TGTGCCAGCAGTTTTGACAGCGGGAGCTTTGGGGAGCTGTTTTTT. Its protein is CASSFDSGSFGELFF. The chain combines TRBV12-3 or TRBV12-4 with TRBJ2-2; 8 positions match TRBD2. This CDR3 is built from 15 residues. V gave up 3 bases and J gave up 8 bases; unmatched junction bases: 8.

This clonotype has at least ten counts. The chain couples TRBV5-1 to TRBJ2-7; possible D gene TRBD2, 6 bases. Germline assignment: CDR1 SGHRS and CDR2 YFSETQ. There are 14 residues in the CDR3. With 3 bases removed from V and 2 bases from J, the gap between germline ends came to 12 bases. CDR3: CASSSQPGAYEQYV. The CDR3, as DNA: TGCGCCAGCAGCTCCCAACCGGGAGCCTACGAGCAGTACGTC.

This clonotype was counted once. The CDR3 loop is CASSTDSVNEQFF. DNA of the CDR3: TGTGCCAGCAGCACCGACAGCGTAAATGAGCAGTTCTTC. This sequence joins TRBV11-2 and TRBJ2-1; possible D gene TRBD1, 5 bases. Germline V lookup: CDR1 SGHAT, CDR2 FQNNGV. Trimming removed 5 bases at V and 7 bases at J, with 12 bases between. The CDR3 runs 13 residues. Based on the CDR3 plus reference TRBV11-2 and TRBJ2-1, the full variable domain is EAGVAQSPRYKIIEKRQSVAFWCNPISGHATLYWYQQILGQGPKLLIQFQNNGVVDDSQLPKDRFSAERLKGVDSTLKIQPAKLEDSAVYLCASSTDSVNEQFFGPGTRLTVL.